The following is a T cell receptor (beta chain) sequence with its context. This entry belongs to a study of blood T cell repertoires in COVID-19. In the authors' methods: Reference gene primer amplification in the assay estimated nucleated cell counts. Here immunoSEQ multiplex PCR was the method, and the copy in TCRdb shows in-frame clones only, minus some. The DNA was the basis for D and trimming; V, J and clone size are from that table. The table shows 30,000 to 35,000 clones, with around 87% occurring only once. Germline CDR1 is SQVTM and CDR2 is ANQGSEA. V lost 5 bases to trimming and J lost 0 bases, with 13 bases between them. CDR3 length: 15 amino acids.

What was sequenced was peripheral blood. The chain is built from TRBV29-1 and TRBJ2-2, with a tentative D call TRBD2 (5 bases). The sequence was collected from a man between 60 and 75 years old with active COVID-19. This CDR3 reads CSVYERTTNTGELFF. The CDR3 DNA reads TGCAGCGTTTACGAGCGGACGACGAACACCGGGGAGCTGTTTTTT.